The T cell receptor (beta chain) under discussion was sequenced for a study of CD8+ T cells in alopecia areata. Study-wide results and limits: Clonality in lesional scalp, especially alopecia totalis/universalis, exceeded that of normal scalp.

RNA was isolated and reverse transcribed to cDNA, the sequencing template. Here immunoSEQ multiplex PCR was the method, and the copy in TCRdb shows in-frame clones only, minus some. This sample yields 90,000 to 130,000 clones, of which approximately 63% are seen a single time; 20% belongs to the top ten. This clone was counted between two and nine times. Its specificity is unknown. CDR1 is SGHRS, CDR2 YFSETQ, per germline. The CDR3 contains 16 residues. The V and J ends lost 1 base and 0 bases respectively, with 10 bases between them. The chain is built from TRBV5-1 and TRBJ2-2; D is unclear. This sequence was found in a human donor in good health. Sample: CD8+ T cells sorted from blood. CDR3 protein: CASSLTPATNTGELFF. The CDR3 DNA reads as TGCGCCAGCAGCTTGACACCAGCGACGAACACCGGGGAGCTGTTTTTT.